The 10 T cell receptor beta chains reported below all come from one sample, sequenced in a study of high-grade serous ovarian cancer treatment subgroups listed by TCRdb under 2021. Tumor samples were collected prior to definitive surgery or chemotherapy. Receptor amplification or capture employed the immunoSEQ multiplex PCR assay. The table was pulled from immuneACCESS by TCRdb, which kept in-frame rearrangements only. Such tables lose some clones; where checked, under half of the loss comes from unresolved V genes, and the rest has no known cause. This sample gives roughly 15,000 clones in total; about nine tenths of them show up just once. 5% to 7% of the sample is in the top ten clones. Sequencing used tumor tissue. These receptors all come from a human donor with high-grade serous ovarian cancer.

This clone was detected only once. V and J are TRBV5-1 and TRBJ2-2; TRBD2 matches at 8 bases. CDR1 and CDR2 (germline): SGHRS, YFSETQ. The CDR3 is 17 amino acids. Trimming removed 0 bases from V and 5 bases from J; junction bases left unmatched: 9. The CDR3 loop is CASSLADGGVVTGELFF. The CDR3 DNA reads as TGCGCCAGCAGCTTGGCCGACGGGGGGGTAGTGACCGGGGAGCTGTTTTTT.

The chain couples TRBV5-1 to TRBJ1-4, with 9 bases aligning to TRBD1. CDR1 and CDR2 from the germline V gene are SGHRS and YFSETQ. This CDR3 has 15 amino acids. Trimming took 2 bases from V and 7 from J; bases not matched to a gene: 6. The CDR3 loop is CASSLRTGVVEKLFF. CDR3 sequence (DNA): TGCGCCAGCAGCTTAAGGACAGGGGTGGTTGAAAAACTGTTTTTT. Combining the CDR3 with reference TRBV5-1 and TRBJ1-4 gives the whole variable domain KAGVTQTPRYLIKTRGQQVTLSCSPISGHRSVSWYQQTPGQGLQFLFEYFSETQRNKGNFPGRFSGRQFSNSRSEMNVSTLELGDSALYLCASSLRTGVVEKLFFGSGTQLSVL.

The genes are TRBV9 and TRBJ1-3; D possibly corresponds to TRBD1 (6 bases). This CDR3 has 16 residues. Germline V gene data show CDR1 as SGDLS and CDR2 as YYNGEE. Trimming took off 4 bases at V and 1 base at J, with 15 bases between the two ends. In DNA, the CDR3 is TGTGCCAGCAGCCCACCCGGGGGCCCATCTGGAAACACCATATATTTT. This gives the protein CASSPPGGPSGNTIYF.

The chain carries TRBV5-1 and TRBJ2-1; 9 bases fit TRBD1. V lost 4 bases to trimming and J lost 6 bases; unmatched junction nucleotides: 5. Germline V gene data show CDR1 as SGHRS and CDR2 as YFSETQ. The CDR3 runs 14 residues. The CDR3, as DNA: TGCGCCAGCAGCCCGGGACAGGGCGGCAATGAGCAGTTCTTC. Protein sequence: CASSPGQGGNEQFF.

The chain joins TRBV7-2 to TRBJ2-2; 16 nucleotides align to TRBD2. V was pared by 3 bases and J by 4 bases, with 2 bases of the junction left unmatched. The germline gives CDR1 SGHTA, CDR2 FQGNSA. This CDR3 region has 17 residues. The CDR3 DNA reads as TGTGCCAGCAGCTTGGGACTAGCGGGGGGGCCCACCGGGGAGCTGTTTTTT. The encoded protein is CASSLGLAGGPTGELFF.

The chain joins TRBV5-1 to TRBJ1-4; D ambiguous. The CDR3 consists of 12 residues. Per germline, CDR1 SGHRS and CDR2 YFSETQ. In DNA, the CDR3 is TGCGCTACAGCGATTGCGGGTGAAAAACTGTTTTTT. This encodes CATAIAGEKLFF.

This chain connects TRBV5-4 to TRBJ2-2; D remains ambiguous. Per germline, CDR1 SGHNT and CDR2 YYREEE (reference sequence). With 0 bases removed from V and 7 bases from J, the gap between germline ends came to 7 bases. This CDR3 is 13 amino acids long. CDR3 DNA: TGTGCCAGCAGCTTGGTTGGGATCGGGGAGCTGTTTTTT. Translation gives CASSLVGIGELFF.

The genes are TRBV5-4 and TRBJ1-2; D is ambiguous. CDR3 length equals 15 residues. Trimming shortened V by 0 bases and J by 5 bases, and 14 bases separated the two germline ends. CDR1 is SGHNT, CDR2 YYREEE, per germline (reference sequence). CDR3 DNA sequence: TGTGCCAGCAGCTTGGGGGTGGCAGGATTATATGGCTACACCTTC. This sequence encodes CASSLGVAGLYGYTF.

The gene calls are TRBV7-8 and TRBJ2-5, with D unresolved. This CDR3 comprises 11 residues. Germline-derived CDR1 and CDR2 are SGHVS and FQNEAQ. Trimming cost V 5 bases and J 2 bases, with 3 bases left between them. DNA of the CDR3: TGTGCCAGCAGCCCTCAAGAGACCCAGTACTTC. It translates to CASSPQETQYF.

The V gene is TRBV28, the J gene TRBJ2-4; either TRBD1 or TRBD2 may supply D (5 bases each). Germline V lookup: CDR1 MDHEN, CDR2 SYDVKM. V lost 5 bases and J lost 10, with 18 bases in between. The length of the CDR3 is 14 residues. DNA of the CDR3: TGTGCCAGCAGTAGCGCCGGGACCCTGATTATTCAGTACTTC. Translating it yields CASSSAGTLIIQYF.